The 28 T cell receptor beta chains presented below share a single source sample, sequenced in a study of CD8+ T cells in alopecia areata. cDNA serving as the sequencing template came from extracted, reverse transcribed RNA. The protocol was immunoSEQ multiplex PCR, while the TCRdb copy is restricted to in-frame clones and leaves out a portion. The repertoire holds some 210,000 clones, with 57% as singletons. Material: CD4+ T cells sorted from blood, obtained at week 0. Source of these receptors: a human donor with alopecia areata.

This clone came up a few times. The gene calls are TRBV19 and TRBJ2-2; D might be TRBD1 (6 bases). V dropped 6 bases and J dropped 5 bases, with 16 bases sitting between them. This CDR3 is built from 15 residues. From germline, CDR1 is LNHDA and CDR2 SQIVND (reference sequence). DNA for the CDR3: TGTGCCAGTAGCAGGCAGTACAGGGATACCGGGGAGCTGTTTTTT. Protein sequence: CASSRQYRDTGELFF.

This clone has only a few counts. The V call is TRBV10-1, the J call TRBJ2-7; tentatively, D is TRBD1 (5 bases). Germline V CDR1 and CDR2: WNHNN, SYGVQD (reference sequence). The CDR3 runs to 13 residues. The V end was cut by 2 bases, the J end by 5 bases, with 10 bases between. For the CDR3, the DNA is TGCGCCAGCAGTGAGGGGGCTCGGAACGAGCAGTACTTC. Protein product: CASSEGARNEQYF.

The chain links TRBV5-6 to TRBJ2-7, with D tentatively TRBD1 (6 bases). V was shortened by 3 bases and J by 0 bases, with 13 bases between the two germline ends. The CDR3 is 15 residues long. Germline V gene sequence: CDR1 SGHDT, CDR2 YYEEEE. In nucleotides, the CDR3 is TGTGCCAGCAGCTCAATCGACAGGACCTCCTACGAGCAGTACTTC. Translated: CASSSIDRTSYEQYF.

The chain combines TRBV5-1 with TRBJ2-7; 9 bases are shared with TRBD2. The ends lost 2 bases at V and 2 bases at J; junction bases unmatched: 5. This CDR3 spans 15 amino acids. Germline V gene lookup returns CDR1 SGHRS and CDR2 YFSETQ. In nucleotides, the CDR3 is TGCGCCAGCAGCTTACCAGCGGGAGGAACCTACGAGCAGTACTTC. Amino acids: CASSLPAGGTYEQYF.

This sequence joins TRBV6-4 and TRBJ2-2; TRBD2 agrees at 7 bases. The CDR3 has 15 amino acids. Germline trimming cut 3 bases from V and 6 bases from J; bases unmatched to any gene: 7. The V gene's germline CDR1 is MRHNA and CDR2 SNTAGT. CDR3 sequence (DNA): TGTGCCAGCAGTGAGAGATCGCTAGCGGCCGGGGAGCTGTTTTTT. Amino acid sequence: CASSERSLAAGELFF.

V is TRBV27 and J is TRBJ1-3; D is unresolved. CDR3 length: 14 residues. Trimming cost V 4 bases and J 4 bases, with 11 bases left between them. Germline CDR1 reads MNHEY; CDR2 reads SMNVEV (reference sequence). The CDR3 bases are TGTGCCAGCAGTTCCCTACGAGAGGGAAACACCATATATTTT. Its protein product is CASSSLREGNTIYF.

V usage is TRBV6-6 and J usage is TRBJ2-3; D is unclear. The CDR3 runs to 12 residues. CDR1 is MNHNY, CDR2 SVGAGI, per germline (reference sequence). Trimming took off 6 bases at V and 2 bases at J, with 6 bases between the two ends. CDR3 sequence reads: CASSSHTDTQYF. The CDR3 region has the DNA TGTGCCAGCAGCTCTCACACAGATACGCAGTATTTT.

The J gene is TRBJ2-3, the V gene TRBV30, with 9 bases that match TRBD2. CDR3 size: 15 residues. Germline-derived CDR1 and CDR2 are GTSNPN and SVGIG (reference sequence). V lost 1 base to trimming and J lost 2 bases; unmatched junction nucleotides: 4. CDR3 protein: CAWSGLAASTDTQYF. CDR3 sequence (DNA): TGTGCCTGGAGTGGACTAGCGGCATCCACAGATACGCAGTATTTT.

The chain joins TRBV6-5 to TRBJ2-1; D assignment may be TRBD1 or TRBD2 (5 bases each). Germline CDR1 is MNHEY and CDR2 is SVGAGI. V was cut by 6 bases and J by 8 bases, with 17 bases left in between. CDR3 length: 14 amino acids. DNA of the CDR3: TGTGCCAGCAGCCCGGGACCAGGCAGGGATGAGCAGTTCTTC. It yields the protein CASSPGPGRDEQFF.

The chain uses TRBV7-8 and TRBJ1-5; D gene uncertain. Germline V gives CDR1 SGHVS, CDR2 FQNEAQ. V lost 0 bases and J 10 bases, leaving 16 bases between the germline ends. CDR3 size: 15 residues. CDR3 in amino acids: CASSLARTGISPQHF. CDR3 nucleotides: TGTGCCAGCAGCTTAGCGAGGACGGGAATCAGCCCCCAGCATTTT. Together with reference TRBV7-8 and TRBJ1-5, the CDR3 gives the full variable domain: GAGVSQSPRYKVAKRGQDVALRCDPISGHVSLFWYQQALGQGPEFLTYFQNEAQLDKSGLPSDRFFAERPEGSVSTLKIQRTQQEDSAVYLCASSLARTGISPQHFGDGTRLSIL.

This clone was seen a few times. This chain uses TRBV7-9 with TRBJ1-6; 8 bases are shared with TRBD1. The CDR3 loop spans 15 amino acids. CDR1 and CDR2 (germline): SEHNR, FQNEAQ (reference sequence). After removal of 4 bases from V and 9 bases from J, the junction contained 8 bases not matched to a gene. CDR3 DNA sequence: TGTGCCAGCAGCTCGGGACAGGCGATGGGTTCACCCCTCCACTTT. Translation: CASSSGQAMGSPLHF. Variable domain in full (rest from reference TRBV7-9 and TRBJ1-6): DTGVSQNPRHKITKRGQNVTFRCDPISEHNRLYWYRQTLGQGPEFLTYFQNEAQLEKSRLLSDRFSAERPKGSFSTLEIQRTEQGDSAMYLCASSSGQAMGSPLHFGNGTRLTVT.

This clone was observed a few times. CDR3 nucleotides: TGTGCCAGCAGGTCCAATCCAGATACGCAGTATTTT. This sequence encodes CASRSNPDTQYF. The chain carries TRBV2 and TRBJ2-3, with D uncertain. V lost 6 bases and J 4 bases, leaving 8 bases between the germline ends. CDR1 is SNHLY, CDR2 FYNNEI, per germline. This CDR3 has 12 residues.

This clone was counted only a few times. This chain joins TRBV5-5 and TRBJ2-7, with 8 bases identical to TRBD1. The CDR3 consists of 14 residues. V trimming: 7 bases; J trimming: 5 bases; junction bases outside the gene matches: 11. Looked up from germline, CDR1 is SGHKS and CDR2 is YYEKEE (reference sequence). DNA of the CDR3: TGTGCCAGCGCCCTTACTGGACAGGGCCACGAGCAGTACTTC. This gives the protein CASALTGQGHEQYF.

The gene calls are TRBV29-1 and TRBJ1-1; a possible D gene is TRBD1 (5 bases). Germline values: CDR1 SQVTM, CDR2 ANQGSEA. V was trimmed by 6 bases and J by 1 base, leaving 18 bases between them. The CDR3 is 15 residues long. CDR3 DNA sequence: TGCAGCGTCTACATACCTGGTGGGACGAACACTGAAGCTTTCTTT. As protein: CSVYIPGGTNTEAFF.

This chain links TRBV6-5 with TRBJ2-3, with 7 bases fitting TRBD2. Germline lookup yields CDR1 MNHEY and CDR2 SVGAGI. V lost 4 bases, J lost 1 base, and 5 bases stayed unmatched. The CDR3 totals 15 residues. The CDR3 coding sequence is TGTGCCAGCAGTTTGCGGGAGTGGGGCACAGATACGCAGTATTTT. Protein: CASSLREWGTDTQYF.

The rearrangement uses TRBV6-1 and TRBJ1-1; D not resolved. In germline, CDR1 is MNHNS, CDR2 SASEGT. V lost 2 bases and J lost 5, with 9 bases in between. This CDR3 region has 13 residues. The CDR3 here is CASSESGKTEAFF. As DNA, the CDR3 is TGTGCCAGCAGTGAATCTGGGAAGACTGAAGCTTTCTTT.

This clone was observed a handful of times. The rearrangement links TRBV29-1 to TRBJ1-2, with 7 bases fitting TRBD1. CDR3 size: 14 residues. Trimming took 4 bases from V and 0 from J; bases not matched to a gene: 5. Germline lookup yields CDR1 SQVTM and CDR2 ANQGSEA. The CDR3 bases are TGCAGCGTTGGTCGGGACAGCGCTAACTATGGCTACACCTTC. Translating gives CSVGRDSANYGYTF.

The chain combines TRBV30 with TRBJ1-1; D remains unclear. Trimming took 1 base from V and 6 from J, leaving 15 bases between them. The CDR3 is made up of 14 amino acids. The V gene's germline CDR1 is GTSNPN and CDR2 SVGIG (reference sequence). The CDR3 sequence is CAWSATLIAAEAFF. DNA for the CDR3: TGTGCCTGGAGTGCTACATTAATCGCCGCTGAAGCTTTCTTT.

The rearrangement links TRBV7-2 to TRBJ2-5; possibly TRBD1 for D (5 bases). Germline lookup yields CDR1 SGHTA and CDR2 FQGNSA. The V end was cut by 0 bases, the J end by 5 bases, with 16 bases between. This CDR3 has 16 residues. The CDR3 DNA reads as TGTGCCAGCAGCTTAGCGCCGCAGGGTATACGGGAGACCCAGTACTTC. Translation gives CASSLAPQGIRETQYF.

The chain links TRBV5-1 to TRBJ2-7; TRBD1 is a possible D gene (6 bases). CDR1 is SGHRS and CDR2 is YFSETQ in the germline V gene. V dropped 4 bases and J dropped 2 bases, with 19 bases sitting between them. This CDR3 is 16 amino acids long. The CDR3 bases are TGCGCCAGCAGCCTTAGGACAGCCTCCGCCGCCTACGAGCAGTACTTC. It translates to CASSLRTASAAYEQYF.

This chain uses TRBV9 with TRBJ2-7; the D call may be TRBD1 or TRBD2 (6 bases each). The CDR3 consists of 14 residues. The germline CDR1 and CDR2 sequences are SGDLS and YYNGEE. Trimming removed 0 bases at V and 6 bases at J, with 13 bases between. CDR3 nucleotides: TGTGCCAGCAGCGTAGGATCGGGGGCGGGCGAGCAGTACTTC. It is translated as CASSVGSGAGEQYF.

The chain combines TRBV29-1 with TRBJ2-3; 14 bases map to TRBD2. J gave up 7 bases and V 2 bases, and 14 bases lay outside the gene matches. Germline CDR1 reads SQVTM; CDR2 reads ANQGSEA. The length of the CDR3 is 18 residues. The CDR3 DNA reads as TGCAGCGTTGAAATGGCTCACCGGGGACTAGCGGGAGTGCATACGCAGTATTTT. Encoded protein: CSVEMAHRGLAGVHTQYF.

This clone has a handful of counts. The chain is built from TRBV4-1 and TRBJ1-1; D remains unclear. The CDR3 length is 13 residues. V lost 1 base to trimming and J lost 5 bases, with 8 bases between them. From germline, CDR1 is MGHRA and CDR2 YSYEKL. The CDR3 is CASSQVRSTEAFF. Here the CDR3 DNA reads TGCGCCAGCAGCCAAGTGAGGAGTACTGAAGCTTTCTTT.

This clone has a handful of counts. V usage is TRBV6-1 and J usage is TRBJ1-3, with D possibly matching TRBD1 (5 bases). The germline V gene encodes CDR1 MNHNS and CDR2 SASEGT. Trimming cost V 2 bases and J 0 bases, with 8 bases left between them. The CDR3 spans 15 residues. The CDR3 sequence is CASSEQGHSGNTIYF. CDR3 bases: TGTGCCAGCAGTGAACAGGGCCACTCTGGAAACACCATATATTTT.

The chain carries TRBV27 and TRBJ2-3; no firm D call. From germline, CDR1 is MNHEY and CDR2 SMNVEV (reference sequence). The CDR3 spans 13 residues. Trimming shortened V by 0 bases and J by 8 bases, and 9 bases separated the two germline ends. CDR3 residues: CASSLSRMGTQYF. CDR3 DNA: TGTGCCAGCAGTTTATCGAGGATGGGTACGCAGTATTTT.

CDR3 in amino acids: CASSGRAGSGNTIYF. Written as DNA, the CDR3 is TGTGCCTCCTCCGGGAGGGCCGGGTCTGGAAACACCATATATTTT. V gene TRBV30 combines with J gene TRBJ1-3; D is ambiguous. The germline V gene has CDR1 GTSNPN and CDR2 SVGIG (reference sequence). The CDR3 consists of 15 residues. V shed 7 bases and J shed 1 base, with 17 bases lying between them.

The chain links TRBV29-1 to TRBJ2-5; 9 bases align to TRBD1. The CDR3 has 13 amino acids. Unmatched junction bases numbered 3, after V lost 4 bases and J lost 3 bases. CDR1 SQVTM and CDR2 ANQGSEA come from the germline V gene. In nucleotides, the CDR3 is TGCAGCGTTGCAGACAGGGGGAAAGAGACCCAGTACTTC. Residues: CSVADRGKETQYF.

The chain carries TRBV2 and TRBJ2-1; TRBD1 matches at 7 bases. The V gene's germline CDR1 is SNHLY and CDR2 FYNNEI. With 5 bases clipped from V and 4 bases from J, the junction kept 2 bases outside the gene matches. The CDR3 contains 13 residues. CDR3 nucleotide sequence: TGTGCCAGCAGTTCGGACAGGTACAATGAGCAGTTCTTC. Translation gives CASSSDRYNEQFF.